Each of the 5 T cell receptor beta chains below was sequenced from the same sample in a study of cytomegalovirus exposure and HLA in healthy donors. Amplification used 60 Vbeta primers and 13 Jbeta primers. TCRdb keeps only in-frame clones here, not all; method: immunoSEQ multiplex PCR. The data show around 110,000 clones, with roughly four fifths seen just once and 2.5% to 3.5% held by the top ten. The source material was PBMCs. All receptors come from a male donor in good health and CMV-seropositive.

V and J are TRBV7-4 and TRBJ1-4; tentative D call: TRBD1 (5 bases). CDR1 and CDR2 (germline): SGHVT, SQSDAQ. This CDR3 contains 16 residues. Trimming cost V 8 bases and J 8 bases, with 24 bases left between them. CDR3 region: CASGAESKGLGEKLFF. The CDR3 bases are TGTGCCAGCGGAGCCGAGTCGAAGGGGCTGGGCGAAAAACTGTTTTTT.

The chain joins TRBV18 to TRBJ1-5; TRBD1 agrees at 10 bases. The germline V gene has CDR1 KGHSH and CDR2 LQKENI. The ends lost 6 bases at V and 8 bases at J; junction bases unmatched: 7. This CDR3 is built from 14 residues. The CDR3 protein is CASSTDRGVEPQHF. Here the CDR3 DNA reads TGTGCCAGCTCCACGGACAGGGGGGTAGAGCCCCAGCATTTT.

This clone appeared a few times. An end of the junction does not agree with germline; a read error may underlie this. J is TRBJ1-4 and V is TRBV2, with a possible D match to TRBD1 (5 bases). Germline V gives CDR1 SNHLY, CDR2 FYNNEI. The CDR3 sequence is 13 residues long. The CDR3 DNA reads TGTGCCAGCAGTGACGTTTTCGGGGGGTTGGGATTATTT. It yields the protein CASSDVFGGLGLF.

This chain links TRBV9 with TRBJ1-5; D is uncertain. This CDR3 has 15 amino acids. Germline CDR1 and CDR2: SGDLS and YYNGEE. Trimming removed 0 bases at V and 5 bases at J, with 12 bases between. CDR3 nucleotides: TGTGCCAGCAGCGTAGACGGTTCGGAGGATCAGCCCCAGCATTTT. Protein product: CASSVDGSEDQPQHF.

This chain links TRBV6-1 with TRBJ2-1, with a weak D call TRBD1 (5 bases). V was cut by 6 bases and J by 10 bases, with 10 bases left in between. The germline CDR1 and CDR2 sequences are MNHNS and SASEGT. The CDR3 has 11 residues. CDR3 loop: CASSQTVEQFF. The CDR3 DNA is TGTGCCAGCAGCCAGACAGTAGAGCAGTTCTTC.